Sequencing of this TCR beta chain was carried out in a study of blood T cell repertoires in COVID-19. Germline assignment: CDR1 SQVTM and CDR2 ANQGSEA. V lost 3 bases and J 4 bases, leaving 7 bases between the germline ends. The CDR3 contains 12 residues. Profiling relied on immunoSEQ multiplex PCR, and the TCRdb table lists in-frame clones only, not all of them. The profile shows 200,000 to 250,000 clones, 75% to 95% of them singletons. The V and J genes are TRBV29-1 and TRBJ2-1; maybe TRBD2 (6 bases). This receptor was identified in a woman aged 18-35 years who had recovered from COVID-19. Sequencing was performed on PBMCs or T cells enriched from blood (not recorded which). The CDR3: CSVEGRYNEQFF. Here the CDR3 DNA reads TGCAGCGTTGAGGGGAGGTACAATGAGCAGTTCTTC.